This is a list of T cell receptor beta chains from one sample in a study of blood T cell repertoires in COVID-19. The data were produced by immunoSEQ multiplex PCR, yet TCRdb's version contains in-frame clones alone and is incomplete. Found here are 200,000 to 250,000 clones, approximately 91% of them singletons; the top ten hold roughly a sixth. The sequenced sample consisted of peripheral blood. The receptors here all came from a man aged 50 or older with COVID-19, enrolled during active disease. CDR3s include the opening cysteine and the closing phenylalanine or tryptophan. D genes are given only for firm matches. Expanded clones get a size class; other rows say once, few or many, or leave the size out.

TGTGCCAGCAGCCCAGGCAGGGTTTACAATGAGCAGTTCTTC	CASSPGRVYNEQFF	TRBV7-8	TRBJ2-1	NA	NA
TGTGCCTGGGGTACCGGGACAGGGCCCACAGATACGCAGTATTTT	CAWGTGTGPTDTQYF	TRBV30	TRBJ2-3	NA	TRBD1
TGTGCCAGCAGTTACTGGAAACAGGGCTCCGGAAACACCATATATTTT	CASSYWKQGSGNTIYF	TRBV6-5	TRBJ1-3	NA	NA
TGTGCCAGCAGTTCACAGACAGGGTCGTACACCGGGGAGCTGTTTTTT	CASSSQTGSYTGELFF	TRBV28	TRBJ2-2	NA	TRBD1
TGTGCCAGCAGCATATGGGAGGCCGCTAATGAGCAGTTCTTC	CASSIWEAANEQFF	TRBV5-5	TRBJ2-1	NA	NA
TGTGCCAGCAGCTTAGGGAGACTAGCGGGAGTCAATGAGCAGTTCTTC	CASSLGRLAGVNEQFF	TRBV11-1	TRBJ2-1	NA	TRBD2
TGTGCCAGCAGTGAAATCTGGGGGCCTGAAAAACTGTTTTTT	CASSEIWGPEKLFF	TRBV25-1	TRBJ1-4	NA	NA
TGTGCCTGGAGCAGTACGGGGTATGGCTACACCTTC	CAWSSTGYGYTF	TRBV30	TRBJ1-2	NA	NA
TGTGCCAGCAGTTACGACAGGGTGGTTGGCTACACCTTC	CASSYDRVVGYTF	TRBV6-5	TRBJ1-2	NA	TRBD1
TGCAGCGTTCGACAGGGGGCAATGCGAAACACTGAAGCTTTCTTT	CSVRQGAMRNTEAFF	TRBV29-1	TRBJ1-1	NA	TRBD1
TGTGCCAGCAGCCAAGATTGGGCGTGGGACAGGGGCACCGGGGAGCTGTTTTTT	CASSQDWAWDRGTGELFF	TRBV14	TRBJ2-2	NA	TRBD1
TGTGCCAGCAGTCGCCAGGGGTTAAGTTCTAGTGCCAACAACTATGGCTACACCTTC	CASSRQGLSSSANNYGYTF	TRBV27	TRBJ1-2	once	NA
TGTGCCAGCAGCTTAGGACTAGCGGGATATGATGAGCAGTTCTTC	CASSLGLAGYDEQFF	TRBV5-4	TRBJ2-1	NA	TRBD2
TGTGCCACGCGTCCCAGGGGCCAAGGGATTATTTCTGGAAACACCATATATTTT	CATRPRGQGIISGNTIYF	TRBV27	TRBJ1-3	NA	NA
TGTGCCAGCAGCCGCAACAGGGCTAACTATGGCTACACCTTC	CASSRNRANYGYTF	TRBV6-5	TRBJ1-2	NA	NA
TGTGCCAGCAGCCAAGTTGCGGGAGATCCCAGTGAGCAGTTCTTC	CASSQVAGDPSEQFF	TRBV3-1/TRBV3-2	TRBJ2-1	NA	TRBD2
TGTGCCAGCAGCCCAACGGGGGAGTCCTACAATGAGCAGTTCTTC	CASSPTGESYNEQFF	TRBV5-4	TRBJ2-1	NA	NA
TGTGCCAGCAGCCTATTGGGACTAGAATCAGATACGCAGTATTTT	CASSLLGLESDTQYF	TRBV7-9	TRBJ2-3	once	TRBD2
TGCAGCGTTGCGGACGGGGGTTCCCCTGAAGGCTACACCTTC	CSVADGGSPEGYTF	TRBV29-1	TRBJ1-2	NA	NA
TGTGCCAGCAGCCCCGGCGGGGACACCGGGGAGCTGTTTTTT	CASSPGGDTGELFF	TRBV11-3	TRBJ2-2	NA	NA
TGTGCCATCAGGGACGGGACAGGGGATGACGAGCAGTACTTC	CAIRDGTGDDEQYF	TRBV10-3	TRBJ2-7	NA	TRBD1
TGTGCCAGCAGCTTAACCGGGACAGCTTTTGACGAGCAGTACTTC	CASSLTGTAFDEQYF	TRBV7-9	TRBJ2-7	NA	TRBD1
TGTGCCAGCAGCTTGGGCAGAGAGGGCAATCCGTACCAAGAGACCCAGTACTTC	CASSLGREGNPYQETQYF	TRBV5-8	TRBJ2-5	NA	NA
TGTGCCAGCACCAGAAGGGCGGGAGGGCCCGGGGAGCTGTTTTTT	CASTRRAGGPGELFF	TRBV2	TRBJ2-2	NA	TRBD2
TGTGCCAGCAGCACCGGGACAGGGGCTGGAAACACCATATATTTT	CASSTGTGAGNTIYF	TRBV6-5	TRBJ1-3	many	TRBD1
TGTGCCAGCAGTTACGGAGGGGATAGCAATCAGCCCCAGCATTTT	CASSYGGDSNQPQHF	TRBV6-5	TRBJ1-5	NA	NA
TGCGCCAGCAGGCCGACAGGGGTGGGCGAGCAGTACTTC	CASRPTGVGEQYF	TRBV5-1	TRBJ2-7	NA	TRBD1
TGTGCCAGCAGCCCAATGACTAGCGGGAGTCGTGAGCAGTACTTC	CASSPMTSGSREQYF	TRBV7-8	TRBJ2-7	NA	TRBD2
TGTGCCAGCAGTTTCGGGACAGGGTTTTACAATGAGCAGTTCTTC	CASSFGTGFYNEQFF	TRBV27	TRBJ2-1	NA	TRBD1
TGTGCCTGGAGTGCCGGGACAGGGGGCGGCTATGGCTACACCTTC	CAWSAGTGGGYGYTF	TRBV30	TRBJ1-2	once	TRBD1
TGTGCCAGCAGCCCCCGACCCGGAGCGGGAGTAGGAGAGACCCAGTACTTC	CASSPRPGAGVGETQYF	TRBV5-6	TRBJ2-5	NA	TRBD2
TGTGCCAGCAGCTTGGAAGGGGCTGGGGCCAACGTCCTGACTTTC	CASSLEGAGANVLTF	TRBV5-5	TRBJ2-6	NA	NA
TGTGCCAGCAGCTATCCGGGACAGGGTTTGAGCTATGGCTACACCTTC	CASSYPGQGLSYGYTF	TRBV5-4	TRBJ1-2	NA	TRBD1
TGTGCCAGCAGCCGCCGGGGAAATACGCAGTATTTT	CASSRRGNTQYF	TRBV7-2	TRBJ2-3	NA	NA
TGTGCCAGCAGTTCCGGGACAGAGCCACCCTACGAGCAGTACTTC	CASSSGTEPPYEQYF	TRBV2	TRBJ2-7	NA	TRBD1
TGTGCCAGCAGCTTCAGGGGCACAGATACGCAGTATTTT	CASSFRGTDTQYF	TRBV7-2	TRBJ2-3	NA	NA
TGTGCCAGCAGTTTCGGGGGGGGAGTGGGTGGCTACACCTTC	CASSFGGGVGGYTF	TRBV27	TRBJ1-2	NA	NA
TGTGCCAGCTCACTACCGGGGCTGTTGGCTGGCTACACCTTC	CASSLPGLLAGYTF	TRBV18	TRBJ1-2	NA	NA
TGTGCCAGTACCACAAAGGCCTGGGCCTCGAACACTGAAGCTTTCTTT	CASTTKAWASNTEAFF	TRBV19	TRBJ1-1	NA	NA
TGTGCCAGCAGCACCCGGTACACTGAAGCTTTCTTT	CASSTRYTEAFF	TRBV6-2/TRBV6-3	TRBJ1-1	NA	NA
TGTGCCTGGAGCAACTCAGGGACTGGGGCCAACGTCCTGACTTTC	CAWSNSGTGANVLTF	TRBV30	TRBJ2-6	NA	NA
TGTGCCAGCAGCTTGGCTTGGACTAGCGGGAGAAGCACAGATACGCAGTATTTT	CASSLAWTSGRSTDTQYF	TRBV5-5	TRBJ2-3	NA	TRBD2
TGTGCCAGCAGTTTTGCGACTTACCAGCCCCAGCATTTT	CASSFATYQPQHF	TRBV12-3/TRBV12-4	TRBJ1-5	few	NA
TGTGCCAGTAGTTCGACCGCGCGGGTGATTACCGGGGAGCTGTTTTTT	CASSSTARVITGELFF	TRBV19	TRBJ2-2	NA	NA
TGTGCCAGCAGCTCGGCTCAGGGGGCGAATGAAAAACTGTTTTTT	CASSSAQGANEKLFF	TRBV11-1	TRBJ1-4	NA	TRBD1
TGTGCCAGCAGTTACTCCCGGGGGGCCTTGGAGACCCAGTACTTC	CASSYSRGALETQYF	TRBV6-2/TRBV6-3	TRBJ2-5	NA	NA
TGTGCCAGCAGCAAACAGGGTAAGGTCACTGAAGCTTTCTTT	CASSKQGKVTEAFF	TRBV21-1	TRBJ1-1	NA	NA
TGTGCTAGTGGTTTGGTACTTGGACTCCTAAACCCCTCAAACACCGGGGAGCTGTTTTTT	CASGLVLGLLNPSNTGELFF	TRBV12-5	TRBJ2-2	NA	NA
TGTGCCAGCACTATTATGGGTGCGGAGTATTTT	CASTIMGAEYF	TRBV6-5	TRBJ2-3	once	NA
TGTGCCAGCAGTTTCTTAGCAGATACGCAGTATTTT	CASSFLADTQYF	TRBV12-3/TRBV12-4	TRBJ2-3	NA	NA
TGTGCCAGCAGCCCTCTCAAGACAGGGGGATTGATGAATGAGCAGTTCTTC	CASSPLKTGGLMNEQFF	TRBV3-1/TRBV3-2	TRBJ2-1	many	TRBD1
TGTGCCAGCTCACCATACTTTGAGCACGGGCAGTACTTC	CASSPYFEHGQYF	TRBV18	TRBJ2-7	once	NA
TGTGCCAGCAGCGTAGGGCTCACGGGGTTAAGTGGAAACACCATATATTTT	CASSVGLTGLSGNTIYF	TRBV9	TRBJ1-3	NA	NA